Following are 24 T cell receptor beta chains from one sample sequenced in a study of blood T cells in healthy people across ages (dated by TCRdb to the mid-2010s). To prepare the library, 5' RACE was applied. Sequenced on an Illumina HiSeq 2500. A second PCR of about 6 to 11 cycles was performed with a sample-barcoded 5' primer and a J-beta primer mix. The public reads were quality trimmed at Q25 with fastp and then assembled into clones with MiXCR by TCRdb, keeping productive beta chains. CDR3 protein duplicates are merged, each entry listing the most common genes and DNA. The table for this sample lists some 790,000 distinct CDR3 sequences; more than 25% of them were counted only once. 15% to 20% of the sample is in the top ten clones. Sequencing was performed on blood. Every receptor here comes from a woman older than 75 in good health.

This clonotype was seen repeatedly, ten times or more. The chain couples TRBV20-1 to TRBJ2-5; TRBD2 matches 7 bases. CDR1 is DFQATT and CDR2 is SNEGSKA in the germline V gene (reference sequence). CDR3 length: 14 residues. Trimming removed 2 bases from V and 5 bases from J; junction bases left unmatched: 8. CDR3 region: CSARTSSGRETQYF. In nucleotides, the CDR3 is TGCAGTGCTAGAACCTCTAGCGGTCGGGAGACCCAGTACTTC.

The chain joins TRBV4-2 to TRBJ2-1; 9 nucleotides match TRBD2. Germline V gene data show CDR1 as LGHNA and CDR2 as YNFKEQ. V shed 2 bases and J 9 bases; nucleotides not matched to a gene: 11. The CDR3 spans 16 residues. CDR3 DNA sequence: TGTGCCAGCAGCCAACTCGGGACTAGCTACGGTGGTGAGCAGTTCTTC. Its protein is CASSQLGTSYGGEQFF.

Turning to this clonotype: A much larger clone differs by one base, so this may be a read error. The chain recombines TRBV15 with TRBJ2-1; TRBD1 matches at 8 bases. Germline assignment: CDR1 LNHNV and CDR2 YYDKDF (reference sequence). The CDR3 is made up of 14 amino acids. Unmatched junction bases numbered 6, after V lost 5 bases and J lost 6 bases. CDR3 protein: CATSEDRACNEQFF. The CDR3 DNA reads TGTGCCACCAGCGAGGACAGGGCTTGCAATGAGCAGTTCTTC.

In its sample, this clonotype was seen many times. This chain links TRBV12-3 or TRBV12-4 with TRBJ2-3; 10 nucleotides line up with TRBD1. The V and J ends lost 3 bases and 4 bases, in that order; junction bases with no gene match: 1. CDR3 length: 14 amino acids. The CDR3 nucleotides are TGTGCCAGCAGTTTCGGGACAGGGGCAGATACGCAGTATTTT. Its translation: CASSFGTGADTQYF.

This clonotype was seen only a few times. A clone one base away is much larger, so this may be a read error. The chain links TRBV4-3 to TRBJ2-1; 9 bases match TRBD2. There are 17 residues in the CDR3. The germline V gene encodes CDR1 LGHNA and CDR2 YSLEER. Trimming at V came to 0 bases and at J to 4 bases, leaving 7 bases not matched to a gene. Here the CDR3 DNA reads TGCGCCAGCAGCCAAGATCTTAGCGGGGGCCGGTACAATGAGCAGTTCTTC. It codes for CASSQDLSGGRYNEQFF.

This clonotype was seen repeatedly, ten times or more. The J gene is TRBJ1-2, the V gene TRBV11-3; TRBD1 matches 8 bases. Germline trimming cut 5 bases from V and 2 bases from J; bases unmatched to any gene: 4. From germline, CDR1 is SGHNT and CDR2 YENEEA. This CDR3 is 14 amino acids long. DNA for the CDR3: TGTGCCAGCAGCGTGCGGACAGGGAACTATGGCTACACCTTC. Translated, it gives CASSVRTGNYGYTF.

In DNA, the CDR3 is TGTGCCAGCAAAAGGGACGGCGGGACTGAAGCTTTCTTT. The encoded protein is CASKRDGGTEAFF. This chain joins TRBV27 and TRBJ1-1, with a possible D match to TRBD1 (5 bases). There are 13 residues in the CDR3. Germline CDR1 MNHEY, CDR2 SMNVEV (reference sequence). V was shortened by 7 bases and J by 5 bases, with 14 bases between the two germline ends.

J is TRBJ2-5 and V is TRBV7-9, with D tentatively TRBD1 or TRBD2 (5 bases each). Germline V gene sequence: CDR1 SEHNR, CDR2 FQNEAQ (reference sequence). V was shortened by 5 bases and J by 13 bases, with 23 bases between the two germline ends. This CDR3 is built from 14 residues. CDR3 region: CASSHRGRTYERYF. The CDR3 nucleotides are TGTGCCAGCAGCCACCGGGGACGGACCTACGAGCGGTACTTC.

Comment on this clonotype: One base away lies a much larger clone, so this may be a sequencing read error. This chain joins TRBV20-1 and TRBJ1-2; D call uncertain. In germline, CDR1 is DFQATT, CDR2 SNEGSKA (reference sequence). This CDR3 comprises 12 residues. DNA for the CDR3: TGCAGTGCTAGCCAGTCTACCTATGGCCACACCTTC. Residues: CSASQSTYGHTF.

This clonotype was found a few times. This sequence joins TRBV29-1 and TRBJ2-2; D gene ambiguous. Trimming removed 5 bases from V and 1 base from J, with 5 bases in between. The CDR3 covers 12 residues. Per the germline V gene, CDR1 is SQVTM and CDR2 is ANQGSEA. CDR3 loop: CSVSGNTGELFF. For the CDR3, the DNA is TGCAGCGTTTCGGGGAACACCGGGGAGCTGTTTTTT.

The J gene is TRBJ1-1, the V gene TRBV6-4; tentatively, D is TRBD1 (5 bases). V gave up 4 bases and J gave up 1 base, with 10 bases separating them. The germline V gene has CDR1 MRHNA and CDR2 SNTAGT. The CDR3 has 14 amino acids. CDR3 nucleotide sequence: TGTGCCAGCAGTGTGGGGGGGGGGAACACTGAAGCTTTCTTT. Residues: CASSVGGGNTEAFF.

The CDR3 bases are TGTGCCACCAGCAGAGAACAATTCTCTGGAAACACCATATATTTT. Residues: CATSREQFSGNTIYF. The chain couples TRBV15 to TRBJ1-3; D is undetermined. From germline, CDR1 is LNHNV and CDR2 YYDKDF (reference sequence). V lost 0 bases to trimming and J lost 0 bases, with 6 bases between them. CDR3 size: 15 residues.

The genes are TRBV30 and TRBJ1-1, with D possibly TRBD1 on 6 matching bases. The CDR3 runs 16 residues. Trimming took 0 bases from V and 0 from J, leaving 14 bases between them. Germline CDR1 reads GTSNPN; CDR2 reads SVGIG (reference sequence). The CDR3 loop reads CAWSVLGGVMNTEAFF. The CDR3 DNA is TGTGCCTGGAGTGTACTGGGGGGCGTGATGAACACTGAAGCTTTCTTT.

This clonotype was seen many times. The chain is built from TRBV7-2 and TRBJ2-5; D is tentatively TRBD1 or TRBD2 (5 bases each). This CDR3 is built from 15 residues. Trimming removed 1 base from V and 2 bases from J, with 11 bases in between. Germline V gives CDR1 SGHTA, CDR2 FQGNSA. The CDR3 bases are TGTGCCAGCAGCTTAGATGGGGGTCCACAAGAGACCCAGTACTTC. Translating it yields CASSLDGGPQETQYF.

On this clonotype itself: This may be a read error: a much more frequent sequence differs by one nucleotide. The rearrangement uses TRBV2 and TRBJ2-5; TRBD2 might be the D (7 bases). V lost 4 bases to trimming and J lost 11 bases, with 20 bases between them. Per germline, CDR1 SNHLY and CDR2 FYNNEI. CDR3 length: 14 residues. The DNA of the CDR3 is TGTGCCAGCAGTGTGGGGGGGGCCCGGGGAGAGCAGTACTTC. It yields the protein CASSVGGARGEQYF.

Turning to this clonotype: Being one base from a much bigger clone, this may be a read error. This chain uses TRBV4-3 with TRBJ1-2; D uncertain. CDR3 length: 17 residues. Germline assignment: CDR1 LGHNA and CDR2 YSLEER. CDR3 in amino acids: CASSQDGFRVKNFGYTF. CDR3 DNA sequence: TGCGCCAGCAGCCAAGATGGTTTTAGGGTCAAAAACTTTGGCTACACCTTC.

Regarding this clonotype: A much larger clone lies one base from this, so it may be a read error. This chain connects TRBV5-1 to TRBJ2-1; maybe TRBD2 (6 bases). The J call may be in error: the DNA end matches TRBJ2-7 better. Germline CDR1 and CDR2: SGHRS and YFSETQ. This CDR3 comprises 15 residues. The CDR3 loop is CASSLAGESYNEQYF. Here the CDR3 DNA reads TGCGCCAGCAGCTTGGCGGGGGAGTCCTACAATGAGCAGTACTTC.

The table lists this clonotype with a few counts. A much larger clone is a single base away; this may be a read error. The J gene is TRBJ2-1, the V gene TRBV5-1; D perhaps matches TRBD1 (6 bases). The V gene's germline CDR1 is SGHRS and CDR2 YFSETQ. The CDR3 is 14 amino acids. CDR3 in DNA: TGCGCCAGCAGCCAAGGACAGATTTACAGTGAGCAGTTCTTC. Translated: CASSQGQIYSEQFF.

The rearrangement joins TRBV7-9 to TRBJ2-7, with TRBD2 as a possible D gene (5 bases). V was pared by 0 bases and J by 3 bases, with 12 bases between. Germline V CDR1 and CDR2: SEHNR, FQNEAQ (reference sequence). The CDR3 loop spans 15 amino acids. The CDR3 nucleotides are TGTGCCAGCAGCTTAGCGCCGGAACGGGGCTACGAGCAGTACTTC. It codes for CASSLAPERGYEQYF. Full variable domain (outside the CDR3, taken from reference TRBV7-9 and TRBJ2-7): DTGVSQNPRHKITKRGQNVTFRCDPISEHNRLYWYRQTLGQGPEFLTYFQNEAQLEKSRLLSDRFSAERPKGSFSTLEIQRTEQGDSAMYLCASSLAPERGYEQYFGPGTRLTVT.

This clonotype was observed a handful of times. This rearrangement joins TRBV4-1 to TRBJ2-3; TRBD1 aligns across 11 bases. The CDR3 loop spans 15 amino acids. Germline V lookup: CDR1 MGHRA, CDR2 YSYEKL. The J segment lost 5 bases and the V segment lost 2 bases, leaving 3 bases of the junction unmatched. The CDR3 here is CASSQSGTGGDTQYF. The CDR3 nucleotides read TGCGCCAGCAGCCAAAGCGGGACAGGGGGAGATACGCAGTATTTT.

This clonotype was observed many times. The chain combines TRBV3-1 with TRBJ2-3; D is undetermined. V lost 2 bases to trimming and J lost 0 bases, with 15 bases between them. This CDR3 spans 17 amino acids. The germline V gene encodes CDR1 LGHDT and CDR2 YNNKEL (reference sequence). CDR3 in amino acids: CASSQNRETTSTDTQYF. The CDR3 region has the DNA TGTGCCAGCAGCCAAAACAGAGAAACCACTAGCACAGATACGCAGTATTTT.

This clonotype came up many times. It may be a read error: a sequence one base away is much more abundant. V is TRBV4-2 and J is TRBJ2-5; no clear D gene. V was shortened by 3 bases and J by 11 bases, with 16 bases between the two germline ends. This CDR3 spans 13 amino acids. CDR1 is LGHNA, CDR2 YNFKEQ, per germline. CDR3 nucleotide sequence: TGTGCCAGCAGCCACGTAGAAGGAAATGAGCAGTACTTC. Its translation: CASSHVEGNEQYF.

About this clonotype: Just one base apart from a much larger clone, this may be a read error. The rearrangement joins TRBV4-3 to TRBJ2-7, with 7 positions matching TRBD2. CDR1 LGHNA and CDR2 YSLEER come from the germline V gene. The CDR3 sequence is 15 residues long. The CDR3 DNA follows: TGCGTCAGCAGCCAAGATTGGGGGGGCTCCTACGAGCAGTACTTC. It specifies CVSSQDWGGSYEQYF.

Concerning this clonotype itself: This could be a read error, since a much larger clone is one nucleotide away. In DNA form, the CDR3 reads TGCAGTGCTAGGCGACTAGCGGGGGGACTTGAGCAGTTCTTC. Protein product: CSARRLAGGLEQFF. The rearrangement uses TRBV20-1 and TRBJ2-1, with 13 positions matching TRBD2. There are 14 residues in the CDR3. The V and J ends lost 3 bases and 9 bases, in that order; junction bases with no gene match: 5. Per the germline V gene, CDR1 is DFQATT and CDR2 is SNEGSKA (reference sequence).